This TCR beta chain was sequenced during a study of T cells in Graves' hyperthyroidism and ophthalmopathy. Amplified TCR beta CDR3 regions derived from RNA transcripts. First-round RT-PCR targeting the TCR CDR3 was performed with the HTBI primer set. TCRdb passed the multiplex PCR reads through MiXCR, listing each CDR3 protein once. The sample lists approximately 640,000 distinct CDR3 sequences, under 20% occurring once. V shed 5 bases and J shed 1 base, with 5 bases lying between them. The CDR3 sequence is 12 residues long. CDR1 is MNHNS and CDR2 is SASEGT in the germline V gene. Criteria for exclusion of patients were uncontrolled infection, other autoimmune disease, pregnancy or lactation. General study results and limits: In simple terms, a model built on 13 V-J features told ophthalmopathy apart from stable hyperthyroidism. Clonotypes that were expanded in thyroid above 0.001 mostly appeared in blood too.

This clonotype was seen ten or more times. No antigen is known for it. The chain recombines TRBV6-1 with TRBJ2-5; D is uncertain. The clonotype originates from a woman aged 30 to 39 with Graves' hyperthyroidism. Material for sequencing was blood. In DNA form, the CDR3 reads TGTGCCAGCAGTTCGGCCCAAGAGACCCAGTACTTC. It encodes CASSSAQETQYF.